Listed below are T cell receptor beta chains from one sample, sequenced in a study of T cells after yellow fever vaccination. Each CDR3 protein gets one entry after TCRdb re-called the 5' RACE reads with MiXCR. The sample has 300,000 or so distinct CDR3 sequences, approximately 4% seen once. The sample consisted of PBMCs, taken 5 days after the yellow fever booster vaccination. The origin of the receptors is a man between 18 and 29 years old who received the YFV17D yellow fever vaccine. CDR3s include the opening cysteine and the closing phenylalanine or tryptophan. A D gene is named only where the DNA matches it firmly. Size tells how often a clone was seen (once, few, many) or the class of an expanded clone, and some rows leave it out.

>TRBD1|TRBV27|.|TRBJ2-2
CASTTDRVNTGELFF
TGTGCCAGCACCACCGACAGGGTGAACACCGGGGAGCTGTTTTTT
>TRBD1|TRBV5-1|few|TRBJ1-2
CASSFETGGDGYTF
TGCGCCAGCAGCTTTGAGACAGGGGGCGATGGCTACACCTTC
>.|TRBV6-1|.|TRBJ2-3
CASSGRGTRTDTQYF
TGTGCCAGCAGTGGCCGGGGGACGCGCACAGATACGCAGTATTTT
>.|TRBV5-1|.|TRBJ2-7
CASRIAPDAGEQYF
TGCGCCAGCAGGATTGCGCCAGACGCAGGCGAGCAGTACTTC
>TRBD1|TRBV5-4|.|TRBJ1-1
CASSHGSGGRTEAFF
TGTGCCAGCAGTCATGGGTCAGGGGGCAGGACTGAAGCTTTCTTT
>TRBD1|TRBV27|few|TRBJ1-2
CASSSLQGSHGYTF
TGTGCCAGCAGTTCGCTACAGGGGTCACATGGCTACACCTTC
>.|TRBV5-4|.|TRBJ2-4
CASSLEGIQYF
TGTGCCAGCAGCTTGGAGGGCATTCAGTACTTC
>.|TRBV29-1|.|TRBJ1-1
CSGRRNMNTEAFF
TGCAGCGGGCGGCGAAACATGAACACTGAAGCTTTCTTT
>.|TRBV7-2|.|TRBJ2-2
CASSSISGGELFF
TGTGCCAGCAGCTCTATAAGTGGGGGGGAGCTGTTTTTT
>.|TRBV5-1|.|TRBJ2-5
CASSSGWNQETQYF
TGCGCCAGCAGCTCCGGCTGGAACCAAGAGACCCAGTACTTC
>TRBD1|TRBV7-2|.|TRBJ1-2
CASSLGPGRGLGDGYTF
TGTGCCAGCAGCTTAGGGCCGGGCAGGGGGTTAGGAGATGGCTACACCTTC
>.|TRBV5-1|few|TRBJ1-2
CASSQAPQSTNYGYTF
TGCGCCAGCAGCCAAGCCCCCCAGAGCACGAACTATGGCTACACCTTC
>.|TRBV9|few|TRBJ2-3
CASSVQGVGVDTQYF
TGTGCCAGCAGCGTCCAGGGTGTCGGCGTGGATACGCAGTATTTT
>.|TRBV2|many|TRBJ1-6
CASSPLAGNSPLHF
TGTGCCAGCAGCCCCCTGGCCGGGAATTCACCCCTCCACTTT
>.|TRBV7-9|few|TRBJ1-2
CASSLQRGVYGYTF
TGTGCCAGCAGCTTACAACGGGGGGTCTATGGCTACACCTTC
>.|TRBV19|few|TRBJ2-2
CASTAGRTGELFF
TGTGCCAGTACGGCAGGACGAACCGGGGAGCTGTTTTTT
>.|TRBV20-1|.|TRBJ2-1
CSAQYNEQFF
TGCAGTGCTCAGTACAATGAGCAGTTCTTC
>TRBD1|TRBV7-9|.|TRBJ2-2
CASSPGQVPGELFF
TGTGCCAGCAGCCCTGGACAGGTCCCTGGGGAGCTGTTTTTT
>.|TRBV18|few|TRBJ1-3
CASSPSQQLGNTIYF
TGTGCCAGCTCACCAAGTCAACAGCTTGGTAACACCATATATTTT
>TRBD1|TRBV5-1|.|TRBJ1-5
CASSPDRGAQPQHF
TGCGCCAGCAGCCCCGACAGGGGGGCTCAGCCCCAGCATTTT
>.|TRBV5-4|many|TRBJ2-6
CASSQLFGSGANVLTF
TGTGCCAGCAGCCAACTTTTCGGGTCTGGGGCCAACGTCCTGACTTTC
>TRBD1|TRBV12-3/TRBV12-4|many|TRBJ2-3
CASSGTASTDTQYF
TGTGCCAGCAGCGGGACAGCGAGCACAGATACGCAGTATTTT
>TRBD1|TRBV5-5|many|TRBJ2-2
CASRPRGPNTGELFF
TGTGCCAGCAGACCGAGGGGGCCGAACACCGGGGAGCTGTTTTTT
>TRBD2|TRBV9|few|TRBJ2-2
CASSEPGLAGEGTGELFF
TGTGCCAGCAGCGAGCCGGGACTAGCGGGGGAGGGGACCGGGGAGCTGTTTTTT
>.|TRBV5-1|many|TRBJ2-5
CASSLSSGETQYF
TGTGCCAGCAGCTTAAGTTCTGGAGAGACCCAGTACTTC
>.|TRBV4-3|few|TRBJ2-3
CASSQGLKRGTDTQYF
TGCGCCAGCAGCCAAGGGTTAAAGCGGGGCACAGATACGCAGTATTTT
>TRBD1|TRBV15|.|TRBJ1-5
CATSRASGTGVGNQPQHF
TGTGCCACCAGCAGAGCCTCAGGGACAGGGGTAGGCAATCAGCCCCAGCATTTT
>.|TRBV18|many|TRBJ2-1
CASSPVSPGHLVGNNEQFF
TGTGCCAGCTCACCGGTCTCGCCGGGGCACTTAGTGGGCAACAATGAGCAGTTCTTC
>TRBD1|TRBV6-6|.|TRBJ1-1
CASSYSRGRNTEAFF
TGTGCCAGCAGTTACTCGAGGGGGCGGAACACTGAAGCTTTCTTT
>.|TRBV5-6|few|TRBJ1-6
CASSFLDRNNSPLHF
TGTGCCAGCAGCTTTCTGGACCGAAATAATTCACCCCTCCACTTT
>.|TRBV6-5|.|TRBJ2-5
CASTTARWGAETQYF
TGTGCCAGCACCACGGCGCGGTGGGGCGCAGAGACCCAGTACTTC
>.|TRBV7-2|.|TRBJ1-4
CATADATNEKLFF
TGTGCCACCGCGGATGCAACTAATGAAAAACTGTTTTTT
>.|TRBV12-3/TRBV12-4|many|TRBJ2-1
CASSFGRGTQFF
TGTGCCAGCAGTTTCGGGCGGGGAACGCAGTTCTTC
>.|TRBV4-1|many|TRBJ2-5
CASSQDLKGWETQYF
TGCGCCAGCAGCCAAGATCTTAAAGGGTGGGAGACCCAGTACTTC
>TRBD2|TRBV20-1|.|TRBJ2-7
CSATRTSGGAYEQYF
TGCAGTGCTACCAGGACTAGCGGGGGGGCCTACGAGCAGTACTTC
>.|TRBV5-1|.|TRBJ2-6
CASSPRTVPWERANVLTF
TGCGCCAGCAGCCCACGGACAGTCCCTTGGGAAAGGGCCAACGTCCTGACTTTC
>.|TRBV27|.|TRBJ1-4
CASSLSFWAGDEKLFF
TGTGCCAGCAGTTTATCGTTTTGGGCAGGAGATGAAAAACTGTTTTTT
>.|TRBV11-2|few|TRBJ2-2
CASNYQGTGELFF
TGTGCCAGCAACTACCAGGGCACCGGGGAGCTGTTTTTT